This T cell receptor (beta chain) appears in the sequencing data of a study of T cells in Graves' hyperthyroidism and ophthalmopathy. The table lists this clonotype with a few counts. Germline V gene data show CDR1 as LNHDA and CDR2 as SQIVND (reference sequence). Trimming pared 6 bases from V and 0 bases from J, leaving 14 bases between. This CDR3 region has 15 residues. Amplification of TCR beta CDR3 regions was performed using RNA transcripts as template. HTBI primers were the set used in a first-round RT-PCR of the TCR CDR3. Using its own MiXCR run on the multiplex PCR reads, TCRdb lists one record per CDR3 protein. The data contain around 500,000 distinct CDR3 sequences, about 14% of them seen just once; the ten biggest clones take up around 14%.

This receptor was taken from a woman in her forties with Graves' hyperthyroidism. The chain has TRBV19 and TRBJ1-1; D is ambiguous. Sequences were obtained from blood. The CDR3 region has the DNA TGTGCCAGTAGGGGAATTCATAGAATGAACACTGAAGCTTTCTTT. Its protein product is CASRGIHRMNTEAFF.